The rows below give T cell receptor beta chains drawn from one sample of a study of T cells in Graves' hyperthyroidism and ophthalmopathy. TCRdb re-derived calls from the multiplex PCR reads in MiXCR, one entry per CDR3 protein. The sample holds more than 500,000 distinct CDR3 sequences, around 13% seen once. The sequenced sample was blood. These receptors were obtained from a middle-aged woman with Graves' hyperthyroidism. CDR3s include the opening cysteine and the closing phenylalanine or tryptophan. D genes are given only for firm matches. Some rows have no size entry. The others give once, few or many, or a class for an expanded clone.

J gene: TRBJ2-3
clone size: few
D gene: .
V gene: TRBV11-2
CDR3 DNA: TGTGCCAGCAGCTTTACGCTAAGCACAGATACGCAGTATTTT
CDR3 protein: CASSFTLSTDTQYF

J gene: TRBJ2-1
clone size: .
D gene: .
V gene: TRBV6-1
CDR3 DNA: TGTGCCAGCAGTGCCCTCCAGAGAGGGAATGAGCAGTTCTTC
CDR3 protein: CASSALQRGNEQFF

J gene: TRBJ1-2
clone size: many
D gene: .
V gene: TRBV28
CDR3 DNA: TGTGCCAGCAGTCCCCAAGTCTATGGCTACACCTTC
CDR3 protein: CASSPQVYGYTF

J gene: TRBJ2-2
clone size: .
D gene: .
V gene: TRBV5-1
CDR3 DNA: TGCGCCAGCAGTACGTATTTCCGGACAGGAGGGACCGGGGAGCTGTTTTTT
CDR3 protein: CASSTYFRTGGTGELFF

J gene: TRBJ2-3
clone size: many
D gene: .
V gene: TRBV6-1
CDR3 DNA: TGTGCCAGCACTACTAGCACAGATACGCAGTATTTT
CDR3 protein: CASTTSTDTQYF

J gene: TRBJ1-5
clone size: .
D gene: TRBD1
V gene: TRBV6-1
CDR3 DNA: TGTGCCAGCAGTGAAAAGTGGAGACAGGGGATTAGCAATCAGCCCCAGCATTTT
CDR3 protein: CASSEKWRQGISNQPQHF

J gene: TRBJ1-5
clone size: .
D gene: .
V gene: TRBV28
CDR3 DNA: TGTGCCAGCAGCACTTTCAAGGGAGATTTTGGCAATCAGCCCCAGCATTTT
CDR3 protein: CASSTFKGDFGNQPQHF

J gene: TRBJ1-1
clone size: many
D gene: .
V gene: TRBV20-1
CDR3 DNA: TGCAGTGCTAGAGACCCCTTGAACACTGAAGCTTTCTTT
CDR3 protein: CSARDPLNTEAFF

J gene: TRBJ1-2
clone size: .
D gene: TRBD1
V gene: TRBV6-2/TRBV6-3
CDR3 DNA: TGTGCCAGCAGCGAGACAGGGGCCCATAGGGGCTACACCTTC
CDR3 protein: CASSETGAHRGYTF

J gene: TRBJ2-3
clone size: many
D gene: .
V gene: TRBV11-2
CDR3 DNA: TGTGCCAGCACCTTCCGGGACAACACAGATACGCAGTATTTT
CDR3 protein: CASTFRDNTDTQYF

J gene: TRBJ2-7
clone size: .
D gene: TRBD2
V gene: TRBV5-1
CDR3 DNA: TGCGCCAGCAGCATCTTAGCGGGAGGGCCGAACGAGCAGTACTTC
CDR3 protein: CASSILAGGPNEQYF

J gene: TRBJ2-1
clone size: many
D gene: TRBD1
V gene: TRBV4-1
CDR3 DNA: TGCGCCAGCAGCCGAAGGACAGGTGCCACCGGTGGTGAGCAGTTCTTC
CDR3 protein: CASSRRTGATGGEQFF

J gene: TRBJ1-2
clone size: few
D gene: .
V gene: TRBV12-3/TRBV12-4
CDR3 DNA: TGTGCCACCGGTTTTGTAGAACTTGGCTACACCTTC
CDR3 protein: CATGFVELGYTF

J gene: TRBJ2-2
clone size: many
D gene: .
V gene: TRBV7-8
CDR3 DNA: TGTGCCAGCAGCAGAAGAGGGGTTGTTGGGACCGGGGAGCTGTTTTTT
CDR3 protein: CASSRRGVVGTGELFF

J gene: TRBJ2-7
clone size: .
D gene: TRBD1
V gene: TRBV28
CDR3 DNA: TGTGCCAGCAGCCTAACCGGGACAGGCCGCGAGCAGTACTTC
CDR3 protein: CASSLTGTGREQYF

J gene: TRBJ2-2
clone size: many
D gene: .
V gene: TRBV7-2
CDR3 DNA: TGTGCCAGCAGCTCTATGGGCCCCGAGGCGGGGGAGCTGTTTTTT
CDR3 protein: CASSSMGPEAGELFF

J gene: TRBJ2-5
clone size: few
D gene: .
V gene: TRBV7-7
CDR3 DNA: TGTGCTAGCAGCCCTGGGGACGGTTCCCAAGAGACCCAGTACTTC
CDR3 protein: CASSPGDGSQETQYF

J gene: TRBJ1-2
clone size: .
D gene: .
V gene: TRBV28
CDR3 DNA: TGTGCCAGCAGTTTAGCAGAGCGGGGCTATGGCTACACCTTC
CDR3 protein: CASSLAERGYGYTF

J gene: TRBJ1-1
clone size: many
D gene: .
V gene: TRBV10-2
CDR3 DNA: TGCGCCAGCAGGTCCCCACCTCAGGGGAACACTGAAGCTTTCTTT
CDR3 protein: CASRSPPQGNTEAFF

J gene: TRBJ2-7
clone size: .
D gene: .
V gene: TRBV29-1
CDR3 DNA: TGCAGCGTTGAGGTGCGGGCTCACGAGCAGTACTTC
CDR3 protein: CSVEVRAHEQYF

J gene: TRBJ2-7
clone size: many
D gene: TRBD1
V gene: TRBV11-2
CDR3 DNA: TGTGCCAGCAGCTTTCGAACAGGGGAAAAGAGTTACGAGCAGTACTTC
CDR3 protein: CASSFRTGEKSYEQYF

J gene: TRBJ2-4
clone size: once
D gene: TRBD2
V gene: TRBV5-6
CDR3 DNA: TGTGCCAGCACCCCGGTGGGGGGGGGCATTCAGTACTTC
CDR3 protein: CASTPVGGGIQYF

J gene: TRBJ2-1
clone size: many
D gene: TRBD1
V gene: TRBV11-3
CDR3 DNA: TGTGCCAGCGAAACAGGGGCCGGCTACAATGAGCAGTTCTTC
CDR3 protein: CASETGAGYNEQFF

J gene: TRBJ2-7
clone size: few
D gene: .
V gene: TRBV29-1
CDR3 DNA: TGCAGCGTTGTCCCCTCCGGTAGTACCTACGAGCAGTACTTC
CDR3 protein: CSVVPSGSTYEQYF

J gene: TRBJ2-5
clone size: many
D gene: .
V gene: TRBV19
CDR3 DNA: TGTGCCAGTAGTATAATGGGGGGCAGCGAGACCCAGTACTTC
CDR3 protein: CASSIMGGSETQYF

J gene: TRBJ1-5
clone size: .
D gene: .
V gene: TRBV6-1
CDR3 DNA: TGTGCAACGAGCAAAGGACTCCAGCCCCAGCATTTT
CDR3 protein: CATSKGLQPQHF

J gene: TRBJ1-5
clone size: few
D gene: .
V gene: TRBV6-1
CDR3 DNA: TGTGCCAGCAGTGAAGTGGGGGAATATCAGCCCCAGCATTTT
CDR3 protein: CASSEVGEYQPQHF

J gene: TRBJ2-1
clone size: .
D gene: .
V gene: TRBV9
CDR3 DNA: TGTGCCAGCAGCGCTTCTGTGGGATTGGAGCAGTTCTTC
CDR3 protein: CASSASVGLEQFF

J gene: TRBJ2-7
clone size: many
D gene: .
V gene: TRBV30
CDR3 DNA: TGTGCCTGGGTGAGCGGAGGGAAAAACGAGCAGTACTTC
CDR3 protein: CAWVSGGKNEQYF

J gene: TRBJ2-7
clone size: many
D gene: TRBD1
V gene: TRBV19
CDR3 DNA: TGTGCCAGCAGCGACCGGGACAGGGTTTACGAGCAGTACTTC
CDR3 protein: CASSDRDRVYEQYF

J gene: TRBJ1-4
clone size: .
D gene: .
V gene: TRBV20-1
CDR3 DNA: TGCAGTGCTAGAAAGCTCCCGGACACAACTAATGAAAAACTGTTTTTT
CDR3 protein: CSARKLPDTTNEKLFF

J gene: TRBJ1-2
clone size: many
D gene: .
V gene: TRBV29-1
CDR3 DNA: TGCAGCGCCAAAAACTGGGCAGGGTCTAACTATGGCTACACCTTC
CDR3 protein: CSAKNWAGSNYGYTF

J gene: TRBJ1-1
clone size: many
D gene: .
V gene: TRBV5-1
CDR3 DNA: TGCGCCAGCAGTACGACAAACACTGAAGCTTTCTTT
CDR3 protein: CASSTTNTEAFF

J gene: TRBJ2-4
clone size: .
D gene: .
V gene: TRBV6-1
CDR3 DNA: TGTGCCAGCAGTGAAGCGCTTCAACTTTATAACATTCAGTACTTC
CDR3 protein: CASSEALQLYNIQYF

J gene: TRBJ1-1
clone size: few
D gene: .
V gene: TRBV6-2/TRBV6-3
CDR3 DNA: TGTGCCAGCAGGCCCGGGACAATGAACACTGAAGCTTTCTTT
CDR3 protein: CASRPGTMNTEAFF

J gene: TRBJ2-7
clone size: many
D gene: .
V gene: TRBV12-3/TRBV12-4
CDR3 DNA: TGTGCCAGCAGGGTGCCCGGGACCACGACCGAGCAGTACTTC
CDR3 protein: CASRVPGTTTEQYF

J gene: TRBJ2-7
clone size: few
D gene: TRBD2
V gene: TRBV20-1
CDR3 DNA: TGCAGTGCTAGCCAGCTAGCGGGATGGCAAGAGCAGTACTTC
CDR3 protein: CSASQLAGWQEQYF

J gene: TRBJ2-7
clone size: once
D gene: TRBD2
V gene: TRBV4-1
CDR3 DNA: TGCGCCAGCAGCCCCTATAGCGGGAGTGGAGAGCAGTACTTC
CDR3 protein: CASSPYSGSGEQYF

J gene: TRBJ2-1
clone size: .
D gene: .
V gene: TRBV19
CDR3 DNA: TGTGCCAGTAGGATCAGTAACGGAGTTAACAATGAGCAGTTCTTC
CDR3 protein: CASRISNGVNNEQFF

J gene: TRBJ1-2
clone size: few
D gene: .
V gene: TRBV13
CDR3 DNA: TGTGCCAGCAGCTTAGGCACACATTCATATGGCTACACCTTC
CDR3 protein: CASSLGTHSYGYTF

J gene: TRBJ1-1
clone size: many
D gene: TRBD1
V gene: TRBV10-3
CDR3 DNA: TGTGCCATCAGGGAGAAGGGACAGGGGAATACTGAAGCTTTCTTT
CDR3 protein: CAIREKGQGNTEAFF

J gene: TRBJ2-2
clone size: .
D gene: .
V gene: TRBV20-1
CDR3 DNA: TGCAGTGCTGGCGGATCGGGGGCCGGGGAGCTGTTTTTT
CDR3 protein: CSAGGSGAGELFF

J gene: TRBJ2-3
clone size: many
D gene: TRBD1
V gene: TRBV2
CDR3 DNA: TGTGCCAGCAGCCGGGACAGGGACTACACAGATACGCAGTATTTT
CDR3 protein: CASSRDRDYTDTQYF

J gene: TRBJ2-3
clone size: .
D gene: .
V gene: TRBV30
CDR3 DNA: TGTGCCTGGAGGGGGTCGGGGGATACGCAGTATTTT
CDR3 protein: CAWRGSGDTQYF

J gene: TRBJ1-1
clone size: many
D gene: .
V gene: TRBV30
CDR3 DNA: TGTGCCTGGGACTTAGGGGGGAACACTGAAGCTTTCTTT
CDR3 protein: CAWDLGGNTEAFF

J gene: TRBJ2-3
clone size: .
D gene: .
V gene: TRBV7-9
CDR3 DNA: TGTGCCAGCAGCTTTGGGGGAGACCCCACAGATACGCAGTATTTT
CDR3 protein: CASSFGGDPTDTQYF